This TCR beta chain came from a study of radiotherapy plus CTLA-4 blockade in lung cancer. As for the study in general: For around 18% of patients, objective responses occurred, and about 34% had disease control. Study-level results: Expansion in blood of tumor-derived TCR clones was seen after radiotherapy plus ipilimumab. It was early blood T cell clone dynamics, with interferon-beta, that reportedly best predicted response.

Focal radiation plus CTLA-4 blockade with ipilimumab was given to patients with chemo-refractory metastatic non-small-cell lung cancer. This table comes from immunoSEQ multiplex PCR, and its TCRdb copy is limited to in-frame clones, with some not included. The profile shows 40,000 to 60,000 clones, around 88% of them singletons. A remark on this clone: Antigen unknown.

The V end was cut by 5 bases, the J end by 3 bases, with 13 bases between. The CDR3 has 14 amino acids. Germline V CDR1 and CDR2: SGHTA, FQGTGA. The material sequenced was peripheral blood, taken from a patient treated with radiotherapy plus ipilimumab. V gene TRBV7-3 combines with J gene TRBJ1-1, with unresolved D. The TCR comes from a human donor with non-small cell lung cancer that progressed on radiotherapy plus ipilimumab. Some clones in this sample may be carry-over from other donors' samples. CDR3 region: CASSPTSADTEAFF. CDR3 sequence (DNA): TGTGCCAGCAGCCCTACCTCGGCGGACACTGAAGCTTTCTTT.